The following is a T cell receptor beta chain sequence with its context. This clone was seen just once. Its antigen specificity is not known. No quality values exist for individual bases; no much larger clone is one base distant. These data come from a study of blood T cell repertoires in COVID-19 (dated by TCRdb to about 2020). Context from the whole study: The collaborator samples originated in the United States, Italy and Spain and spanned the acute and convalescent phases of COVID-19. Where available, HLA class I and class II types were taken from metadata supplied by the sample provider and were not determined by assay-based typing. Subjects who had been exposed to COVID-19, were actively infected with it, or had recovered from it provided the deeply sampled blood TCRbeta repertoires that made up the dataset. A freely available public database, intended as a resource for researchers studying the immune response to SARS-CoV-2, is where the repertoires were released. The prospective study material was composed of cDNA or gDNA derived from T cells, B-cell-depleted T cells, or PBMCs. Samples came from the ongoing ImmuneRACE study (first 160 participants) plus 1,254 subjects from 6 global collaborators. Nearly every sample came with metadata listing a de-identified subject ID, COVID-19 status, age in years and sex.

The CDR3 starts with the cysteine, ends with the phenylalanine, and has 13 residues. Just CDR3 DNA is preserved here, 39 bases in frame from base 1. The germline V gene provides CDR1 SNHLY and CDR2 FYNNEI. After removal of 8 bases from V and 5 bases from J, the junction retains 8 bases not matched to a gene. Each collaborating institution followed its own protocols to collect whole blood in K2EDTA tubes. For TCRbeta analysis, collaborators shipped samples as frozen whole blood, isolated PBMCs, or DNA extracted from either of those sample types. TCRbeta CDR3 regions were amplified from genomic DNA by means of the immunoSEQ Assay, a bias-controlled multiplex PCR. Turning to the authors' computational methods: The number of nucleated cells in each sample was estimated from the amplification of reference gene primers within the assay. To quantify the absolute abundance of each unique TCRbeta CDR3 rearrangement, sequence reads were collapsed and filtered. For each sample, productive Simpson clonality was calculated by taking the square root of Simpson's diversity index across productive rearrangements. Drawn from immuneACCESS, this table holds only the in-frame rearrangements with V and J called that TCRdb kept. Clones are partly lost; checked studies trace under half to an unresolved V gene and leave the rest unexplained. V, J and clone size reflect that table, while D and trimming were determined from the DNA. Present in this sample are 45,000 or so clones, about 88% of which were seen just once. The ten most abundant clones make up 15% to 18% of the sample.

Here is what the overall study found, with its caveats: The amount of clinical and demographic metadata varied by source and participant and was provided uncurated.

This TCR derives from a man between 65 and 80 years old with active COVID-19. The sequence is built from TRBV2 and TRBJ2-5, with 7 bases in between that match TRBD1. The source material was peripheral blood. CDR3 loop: CASARDSRETQYF. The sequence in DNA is TGTGCCAGCGCCCGGGACAGTCGTGAGACCCAGTACTTC.